The rows below give T cell receptor beta chains drawn from one sample of a study of blood T cell repertoires in COVID-19. Repertoires were generated with immunoSEQ multiplex PCR, while TCRdb's copy carries only in-frame clones and drops some. This sample has around 200,000 clones, with about 82% found just once. Material for sequencing was PBMCs or T cells enriched from blood (not recorded which). These receptor sequences come from a man between 35 and 55 years old with acute COVID-19. Each CDR3 is given with its conserved first and last residue. Fields, in order: clone size, V gene, J gene, D gene, CDR3 protein. D genes are given only for firm matches. Some rows have no size entry. The others give once, few or many, or a class for an expanded clone.

>NA|TRBV5-4|TRBJ2-5|TRBD2
CASSWGLAGSQETQYF
>NA|TRBV5-1|TRBJ2-3|TRBD1
CASSRADRGDTQYF
>once|TRBV9|TRBJ2-3|NA
CASSDLTDTQYF
>NA|TRBV7-2|TRBJ1-2|TRBD1
CASSAQTGSNYGYTF
>many|TRBV7-9|TRBJ1-1|NA
CASVREGLNTEAFF
>NA|TRBV5-4|TRBJ2-7|NA
CASSPPQFDSYEQYF
>NA|TRBV29-1|TRBJ1-1|TRBD1
CSVDRGLNTEAFF
>NA|TRBV5-6|TRBJ2-7|TRBD2
CASSLVGLAGRYEQYF
>once|TRBV2|TRBJ2-4|TRBD2
CASNQGGRDIQYF
>NA|TRBV9|TRBJ1-3|NA
CASSSGPSSGNTIYF
>many|TRBV5-1|TRBJ1-5|NA
CASSLSGGNQPQHF
>NA|TRBV6-2/TRBV6-3|TRBJ2-1|TRBD2
CASSLRGTSGVYNEQFF
>NA|TRBV19|TRBJ1-1|NA
CASSIRRGTEAFF
>NA|TRBV30|TRBJ1-3|NA
CAWSKGRNTIYF
>NA|TRBV14|TRBJ2-3|NA
CASSQGPGADTQYF
>NA|TRBV7-9|TRBJ1-2|TRBD1
CASSSGQGVAGYTF
>NA|TRBV30|TRBJ2-7|TRBD1
CAWSGDRGSYEQYF
>NA|TRBV27|TRBJ2-5|TRBD2
CASSSVTAYTYQAGETQYF
>NA|TRBV15|TRBJ2-3|TRBD2
CATSRETSGSTDTQYF
>NA|TRBV6-5|TRBJ2-1|NA
CASSYGGALYNEQFF
>NA|TRBV5-1|TRBJ1-1|NA
CASSFDGGVGTEAFF
>NA|TRBV18|TRBJ2-5|NA
CASSPPTSQETQYF
>NA|TRBV28|TRBJ1-2|NA
CASSWTSNYGYTF
>once|TRBV7-9|TRBJ1-6|NA
CASSFFSPNSPLHF
>NA|TRBV21-1|TRBJ1-3|NA
CASSKGLSVGSAGNTIYF
>NA|TRBV11-2|TRBJ2-3|NA
CASSQGQFPASDTQYF
>NA|TRBV7-8|TRBJ2-5|TRBD1
CASSSNRGETQYF
>NA|TRBV19|TRBJ1-5|TRBD1
CASSGTGTGNQPQHF
>few|TRBV19|TRBJ2-5|TRBD1
CASSIGTGDGQETQYF